This passage covers 9 T cell receptor beta chains from one sample sequenced in a study of control samples from healthy donors and cancer patients. The table came from immunoSEQ multiplex PCR; TCRdb's copy has only in-frame clones and leaves some out. The table records more than 95,000 clones, 83% of them present only once. Sequencing was done on a sample of blood. All receptors derive from a woman between 45 and 65 years old in good health.

This clone occurred a few times. The rearrangement links TRBV6-5 to TRBJ1-1; D is uncertain. Germline V gives CDR1 MNHEY, CDR2 SVGAGI. V was cut by 0 bases and J by 4 bases, with 3 bases left in between. This CDR3 comprises 12 residues. The CDR3, as DNA: TGTGCCAGCAGTTACTCGGCCACTGAAGCTTTCTTT. This translates into CASSYSATEAFF.

The sample holds one count of this clone. This sequence joins TRBV5-1 and TRBJ2-1; D is perhaps TRBD2 (6 bases). This CDR3 comprises 14 residues. The germline V gene has CDR1 SGHRS and CDR2 YFSETQ. V dropped 0 bases and J dropped 8 bases, with 12 bases sitting between them. The CDR3 nucleotides are TGCGCCAGCAGCTTGGCGACTAGTCTGGATGAGCAGTTCTTC. This codes for CASSLATSLDEQFF.

This rearrangement joins TRBV2 to TRBJ2-1, with TRBD2 as a possible D gene (6 bases). The V end was cut by 6 bases, the J end by 0 bases, with 18 bases between. The CDR3 loop spans 17 amino acids. The germline gives CDR1 SNHLY, CDR2 FYNNEI. CDR3 DNA sequence: TGTGCCAGCAGGAAACTTTCTAGCGTACTCTCCTACAATGAGCAGTTCTTC. It is translated as CASRKLSSVLSYNEQFF.

Of note for this clone: At one boundary the junction diverges from the germline segment, which might be a read error. This sequence joins TRBV4-3 and TRBJ1-1; TRBD1 might be the D (5 bases). The CDR3 contains 12 residues. In germline, CDR1 is LGHNA, CDR2 YSLEER. CDR3 DNA: TGCGCCAGCAGCCGCACGGGGACTGGAGCTTTCTTT. Residues: CASSRTGTGAFF.

Worth noting for this clone: Relative to the germline gene, one junction end is altered; a read error may explain this. The chain combines TRBV7-9 with TRBJ1-6; no reliable D call. The CDR3 runs to 17 residues. Germline V CDR1 and CDR2: SEHNR, FQNEAQ (reference sequence). CDR3 in DNA: TGTGCCAGCAGCTTGTTAGACACCGGATCCGATAATTCACCCCCCCACTTT. It is translated as CASSLLDTGSDNSPPHF.

The V gene is TRBV19, the J gene TRBJ1-3; no firm D call. Germline V gene sequence: CDR1 LNHDA, CDR2 SQIVND (reference sequence). CDR3 size: 16 residues. Between the trimmed V and J ends, which lost 1 base and 0 bases, there was a span of 10 bases. The CDR3 is CASSIAQKSSGNTIYF. CDR3 DNA: TGTGCCAGTAGTATAGCGCAGAAGAGCTCTGGAAACACCATATATTTT.

This clone was counted a single time. The J gene is TRBJ1-2, the V gene TRBV12-3 or TRBV12-4, with D perhaps TRBD1 (5 bases). The CDR3 is made up of 13 amino acids. Trimming cost V 4 bases and J 8 bases, with 14 bases left between them. The chain's CDR3 is CASSSGLRAGYTF. The CDR3 nucleotides read TGTGCCAGCAGTTCGGGACTTAGGGCCGGCTACACCTTC.

This chain uses TRBV11-3 with TRBJ2-1, with TRBD1 as a possible D gene (5 bases). The ends were cut back, 5 bases at V and 4 bases at J, with 15 bases in the middle. This CDR3 spans 15 amino acids. Germline V lookup: CDR1 SGHNT, CDR2 YENEEA. CDR3: CASSPRQTQYNEQFF. CDR3 nucleotide sequence: TGTGCCAGCAGCCCAAGACAGACTCAGTACAATGAGCAGTTCTTC.

The gene calls are TRBV5-5 and TRBJ2-3; no firm D call. Trimming removed 0 bases at V and 3 bases at J, with 11 bases between. CDR1 is SGHKS, CDR2 YYEKEE, per germline (reference sequence). The CDR3 extends over 15 amino acids. The CDR3 protein is CASSLGYVGTDTQYF. CDR3 coding DNA: TGTGCCAGCAGCTTGGGTTACGTAGGGACAGATACGCAGTATTTT. The full variable domain, with the rest looked up from reference TRBV5-5 and TRBJ2-3, is DAGVTQSPTHLIKTRGQQVTLRCSPISGHKSVSWYQQVLGQGPQFIFQYYEKEERGRGNFPDRFSARQFPNYSSELNVNALLLGDSALYLCASSLGYVGTDTQYFGPGTRLTVL.